The next 31 T cell receptor beta chains were all read from a single sample in a study of T cells of healthy individuals. One entry per CDR3 protein results from TCRdb running MiXCR on the 5' RACE reads. The sample lists more than 85,000 distinct CDR3 sequences, around 17% occurring once. The source of these receptors is a human donor in good health.

This clonotype came up many times. The rearrangement links TRBV5-1 to TRBJ1-2, with a tentative D call TRBD1 (6 bases). V shed 9 bases and J shed 6 bases, with 15 bases lying between them. Germline V gene sequence: CDR1 SGHRS, CDR2 YFSETQ. CDR3 length: 12 residues. Here the CDR3 reads CATREGVHGYTF. The CDR3 DNA reads as TGCGCCACCCGAGAGGGGGTGCATGGCTACACCTTC. Based on the CDR3 plus reference TRBV5-1 and TRBJ1-2, the full variable domain is KAGVTQTPRYLIKTRGQQVTLSCSPISGHRSVSWYQQTPGQGLQFLFEYFSETQRNKGNFPGRFSGRQFSNSRSEMNVSTLELGDSALYLCATREGVHGYTFGSGTRLTVV.

This clonotype was observed many times. CDR3 amino acids: CSARDIHRGQETQYF. CDR3 sequence (DNA): TGCAGTGCTAGAGATATCCACAGGGGCCAAGAGACCCAGTACTTC. V and J are TRBV20-1 and TRBJ2-5; 7 nucleotides line up with TRBD1. This CDR3 has 15 residues. V trimming: 0 bases; J trimming: 1 base; junction bases outside the gene matches: 5. Germline CDR1 and CDR2: DFQATT and SNEGSKA (reference sequence).

The V gene is TRBV4-1, the J gene TRBJ2-1; D is ambiguous. CDR1 and CDR2 (germline): MGHRA, YSYEKL. This CDR3 comprises 11 residues. V gave up 6 bases and J gave up 9 bases, with 9 bases separating them. The CDR3 loop is CASRQLGEQFF. Written as DNA, the CDR3 is TGCGCCAGCAGACAGCTCGGTGAGCAGTTCTTC.

The genes are TRBV6-5 and TRBJ1-2, with D tentatively TRBD1 (6 bases). This CDR3 is 15 amino acids long. Looked up from germline, CDR1 is MNHEY and CDR2 is SVGAGI. V was cut by 5 bases and J by 3 bases, with 16 bases left in between. This CDR3 reads CASSPSFRTDYGYTF. The DNA of the CDR3 is TGTGCCAGCAGTCCCTCATTCCGGACAGACTATGGCTACACCTTC.

This clonotype appeared a few times. The rearrangement links TRBV27 to TRBJ2-7; TRBD2 matches 12 bases. Germline trimming cut 8 bases from V and 6 bases from J; bases unmatched to any gene: 5. Germline V gene sequence: CDR1 MNHEY, CDR2 SMNVEV (reference sequence). The CDR3 totals 13 residues. The CDR3 region is CASVASGRGEQYF. CDR3 DNA sequence: TGTGCCAGCGTTGCTAGCGGGAGGGGCGAGCAGTACTTC.

The sample holds many counts of this clonotype. The rearrangement uses TRBV28 and TRBJ1-2; D is perhaps TRBD1 (6 bases). Germline loops: CDR1 MDHEN, CDR2 SYDVKM. The germline V and J ends were trimmed by 3 bases and 7 bases, with 9 bases remaining between them. The CDR3 consists of 12 residues. The DNA of the CDR3 is TGTGCCAGCAGTTTGGGGGCTGGTGGCTACACCTTC. Protein: CASSLGAGGYTF.

As concerns this clonotype: This may stem from a read error, because a much larger clone lies one nucleotide away. Since the CDR3 does not end with the conserved phenylalanine or tryptophan, this likely comes from a read error. V gene TRBV28 combines with J gene TRBJ2-3; maybe TRBD2 (6 bases). In germline, CDR1 is MDHEN, CDR2 SYDVKM. Trimming removed 4 bases from V and 0 bases from J, with 14 bases in between. The CDR3 is 16 residues long. In DNA form, the CDR3 reads TGTGCCAGCAGTTCCTCTAGCGCGACTAGCACAGATACGCAGTATTTA. Translated, it gives CASSSSSATSTDTQYL.

The V call is TRBV7-9, the J call TRBJ1-1, with 7 bases lining up with TRBD1. J gave up 6 bases and V 3 bases, and 7 bases lay outside the gene matches. The CDR3 contains 14 residues. Germline CDR1 reads SEHNR; CDR2 reads FQNEAQ (reference sequence). The CDR3 spells CASSFTDRRAEAFF. The CDR3 region has the DNA TGTGCCAGCAGCTTTACGGACAGGCGGGCTGAAGCTTTCTTT.

The chain recombines TRBV5-1 with TRBJ1-1, with unresolved D. Germline CDR1 reads SGHRS; CDR2 reads YFSETQ. The CDR3 has 13 amino acids. V lost 0 bases and J lost 1, with 4 bases in between. This chain's CDR3 is CASSLVKNTEAFF. Written as DNA, the CDR3 is TGCGCCAGCAGCTTGGTAAAGAACACTGAAGCTTTCTTT. The complete variable domain, with remaining parts taken from reference TRBV5-1 and TRBJ1-1, reads KAGVTQTPRYLIKTRGQQVTLSCSPISGHRSVSWYQQTPGQGLQFLFEYFSETQRNKGNFPGRFSGRQFSNSRSEMNVSTLELGDSALYLCASSLVKNTEAFFGQGTRLTVV.

Ten or more counts support this clonotype. The rearrangement joins TRBV3-1 to TRBJ2-7; the D is unclear. Germline V gene data show CDR1 as LGHDT and CDR2 as YNNKEL (reference sequence). This CDR3 region has 12 residues. Deletions cut 1 base from V and 4 bases from J, with 5 bases between. The CDR3 region has the DNA TGTGCCAGCAGCCAAGTAGAGTACGAGCAGTACTTC. This encodes CASSQVEYEQYF.

This clonotype was detected only a few times. The rearrangement links TRBV7-6 to TRBJ2-7; D remains unclear. V lost 0 bases to trimming and J lost 6 bases, with 18 bases between them. CDR1 and CDR2 from the germline V gene are SGHVS and FNYEAQ. This CDR3 has 16 amino acids. DNA for the CDR3: TGTGCCAGCAGCTTAGCCTTTCGGGCTGCAGGCGGCGAGCAGTACTTC. As protein: CASSLAFRAAGGEQYF.

This clonotype was recorded at least ten times. The chain couples TRBV24-1 to TRBJ2-3, with D unclear. The V and J ends lost 1 base and 2 bases respectively, with 9 bases between them. This CDR3 contains 15 residues. Germline-derived CDR1 and CDR2 are KGHDR and SFDVKD. CDR3 bases: TGTGCCACCAGTGATTTCGCGGACCCCACAGATACGCAGTATTTT. Translation gives CATSDFADPTDTQYF.

In regard to this clonotype: At one of its ends the junction is not consistent with the germline gene, which may arise from a read error. This chain uses TRBV3-1 with TRBJ2-7, with D unclear. The length of the CDR3 is 12 residues. Germline lookup yields CDR1 LGHDT and CDR2 YNNKEL (reference sequence). CDR3 nucleotide sequence: TGTGCCAGCAGCCAAGATGTTACAACGACGCACTTC. It is translated as CASSQDVTTTHF.

The CDR3 protein is CASSQDPGGGNTGELFF. The DNA for the CDR3 is TGTGCCAGCAGCCAAGATCCGGGAGGGGGGAACACCGGGGAGCTGTTTTTT. The chain carries TRBV4-2 and TRBJ2-2; 8 bases are shared with TRBD2. V dropped 0 bases and J dropped 1; count of bases not matched to a gene: 4. Germline CDR1 is LGHNA and CDR2 is YNFKEQ. The CDR3 length is 17 residues.

The rearrangement joins TRBV27 to TRBJ1-2; no firm D call. V dropped 6 bases and J dropped 5 bases, with 13 bases sitting between them. This CDR3 is built from 13 residues. Germline-derived CDR1 and CDR2 are MNHEY and SMNVEV (reference sequence). The CDR3 bases are TGTGCCAGCAGCCTGACACCTTCTTATGGCTACACCTTC. Translated, it gives CASSLTPSYGYTF.

The chain links TRBV3-1 to TRBJ1-1; D call uncertain. The CDR3 is 15 amino acids. The germline gives CDR1 LGHDT, CDR2 YNNKEL (reference sequence). V was shortened by 5 bases and J by 1 base, with 14 bases between the two germline ends. CDR3 DNA sequence: TGTGCCAGCAGCTCAAACCGCGGTGCGAACACTGAAGCTTTCTTT. This gives the protein CASSSNRGANTEAFF.

The sample holds many counts of this clonotype. This chain connects TRBV3-1 to TRBJ2-7; 10 nucleotides match TRBD2. Germline CDR1 and CDR2: LGHDT and YNNKEL (reference sequence). V shed 1 base, J shed 3 bases, and the junction held 3 bases outside the gene matches. CDR3 length: 15 amino acids. CDR3 sequence reads: CASSQVLAGGYEQYF. CDR3 bases: TGTGCCAGCAGCCAAGTGTTAGCGGGAGGCTACGAGCAGTACTTC.

This chain joins TRBV5-6 and TRBJ2-2; 15 bases line up with TRBD2. The V gene's germline CDR1 is SGHDT and CDR2 YYEEEE. The CDR3 has 22 amino acids. V lost 4 bases to trimming and J lost 0 bases; unmatched junction nucleotides: 16. The CDR3, as DNA: TGTGCCAGCAGCCATCATCCCTCCGGGACTAGCGGGGGGTACGCGAACACCGGGGAGCTGTTTTTT. This codes for CASSHHPSGTSGGYANTGELFF.

The chain employs TRBV7-2 and TRBJ1-2; possibly TRBD1 for D (5 bases). Trimming took 5 bases from V and 4 from J, leaving 8 bases between them. In germline, CDR1 is SGHTA, CDR2 FQGNSA. The length of the CDR3 is 12 residues. In DNA form, the CDR3 reads TGTGCCAGCAGCCCGGACACCTATGGCTACACCTTC. Its protein product is CASSPDTYGYTF.

This clonotype was picked up a small number of times. The J gene is TRBJ2-3, the V gene TRBV5-4, with D possibly being TRBD2 (5 bases). Germline V gene lookup returns CDR1 SGHNT and CDR2 YYREEE (reference sequence). V was cut by 4 bases and J by 6 bases, with 18 bases left in between. The CDR3 covers 15 residues. The CDR3 nucleotides read TGTGCCAGCAGCCCCTCTGGGGAGCTTGGGGATACGCAGTATTTT. It translates to CASSPSGELGDTQYF.

This clonotype was seen repeatedly, ten times or more. The V and J genes are TRBV28 and TRBJ2-1; D not certain. There are 8 residues in the CDR3. The germline V gene encodes CDR1 MDHEN and CDR2 SYDVKM. V was cut by 8 bases and J by 11 bases, with 4 bases left in between. The CDR3 loop reads CASGKQFF. The CDR3 DNA sequence: TGTGCCAGCGGGAAGCAGTTCTTC. The complete variable domain, with remaining parts taken from reference TRBV28 and TRBJ2-1, reads DVKVTQSSRYLVKRTGEKVFLECVQDMDHENMFWYRQDPGLGLRLIYFSYDVKMKEKGDIPEGYSVSREKKERFSLILESASTNQTSMYLCASGKQFFGPGTRLTVL.

The rearrangement joins TRBV11-2 to TRBJ2-1; TRBD2 agrees at 8 bases. V was clipped by 5 bases and J by 4 bases; unmatched bases: 10. The length of the CDR3 is 16 residues. Germline values: CDR1 SGHAT, CDR2 FQNNGV. CDR3 in amino acids: CASSKRAGAHYNEQFF. The CDR3 DNA sequence: TGTGCCAGCAGCAAACGAGCGGGGGCTCATTACAATGAGCAGTTCTTC.

Only a few counts were recorded for this clonotype. The genes are TRBV20-1 and TRBJ1-2; D is possibly TRBD1 (6 bases). In germline, CDR1 is DFQATT, CDR2 SNEGSKA (reference sequence). Trimming left V 2 bases short and J 7 bases short, with 23 bases between. CDR3 size: 16 residues. The CDR3 DNA reads as TGCAGTGCTAGAAGTGACAGGATCGAGCGGAGAGGTGGCTACACCTTC. Translation gives CSARSDRIERRGGYTF.

The J gene is TRBJ2-3, the V gene TRBV18; the D is unclear. V was cut by 2 bases and J by 4 bases, with 10 bases left in between. The CDR3 is 14 residues long. CDR1 and CDR2 from the germline V gene are KGHSH and LQKENI. CDR3: CASSPGVLSDTQYF. Here the CDR3 DNA reads TGTGCCAGCTCACCAGGGGTCCTCTCAGATACGCAGTATTTT.

The V call is TRBV14, the J call TRBJ1-1; D unclear. The CDR3 totals 14 residues. Germline V gene lookup returns CDR1 SGHDN and CDR2 FVKESK. The V and J ends lost 2 bases and 3 bases respectively, with 10 bases between them. The CDR3 region is CASSQSRGHTEAFF. CDR3 nucleotides: TGTGCCAGCAGCCAATCCCGGGGTCACACTGAAGCTTTCTTT.

Ten or more counts support this clonotype. The V and J genes are TRBV6-6 and TRBJ2-7; D not certain. The CDR3 is 11 amino acids. The V gene's germline CDR1 is MNHNY and CDR2 SVGAGI (reference sequence). Trimming took off 7 bases at V and 7 bases at J, with 11 bases between the two ends. The CDR3 loop is CASTIGREQYF. As DNA, the CDR3 is TGTGCCAGCACTATAGGTCGGGAGCAGTACTTC.

The table lists this clonotype with many counts. Here the CDR3 reads CASSFGRATYTF. CDR3 DNA sequence: TGTGCCAGCAGCTTCGGCAGGGCTACCTACACCTTC. The rearrangement uses TRBV7-8 and TRBJ1-2, with D perhaps matching TRBD1 (5 bases). Per the germline V gene, CDR1 is SGHVS and CDR2 is FQNEAQ. The CDR3 loop spans 12 amino acids. Trimming removed 3 bases at V and 10 bases at J, with 12 bases between.

This clonotype was observed a few times. V and J are TRBV7-4 and TRBJ1-2; weak D call: TRBD1 (6 bases). The V end was cut by 4 bases, the J end by 8 bases, with 23 bases between. The V gene's germline CDR1 is SGHVT and CDR2 SQSDAQ. The CDR3 is 16 residues long. In DNA, the CDR3 is TGTGCCAGCAGCTGCACCGGGACACTATTGCCCTGGGGCTACACCTTC. Translated, it gives CASSCTGTLLPWGYTF.

J is TRBJ2-1 and V is TRBV19, with 7 bases identical to TRBD1. The germline gives CDR1 LNHDA, CDR2 SQIVND (reference sequence). This CDR3 is built from 17 residues. With 10 bases clipped from V and 6 bases from J, the junction kept 21 bases outside the gene matches. CDR3 nucleotides: TGTGCCACCCTTAACAGGACAGGACGGTTCGAGCCCAATGAGCAGTTCTTC. Protein: CATLNRTGRFEPNEQFF. Looking up the rest from reference TRBV19 and TRBJ2-1 gives the full variable domain: DGGITQSPKYLFRKEGQNVTLSCEQNLNHDAMYWYRQDPGQGLRLIYYSQIVNDFQKGDIAEGYSVSREKKESFPLTVTSAQKNPTAFYLCATLNRTGRFEPNEQFFGPGTRLTVL.

This clonotype was seen only a few times. This chain links TRBV10-3 with TRBJ2-1, with TRBD2 matching over 8 bases. The junction had 14 bases not matched to a gene; V was cut back by 3 bases and J by 10 bases. The CDR3 consists of 16 residues. Per the germline V gene, CDR1 is ENHRY and CDR2 is SYGVKD. For the CDR3, the DNA is TGTGCCATCAGTGATGGGAGCGGGACTAGGTTCGGCGAGCAGTTCTTC. The encoded protein is CAISDGSGTRFGEQFF.

This clonotype was counted many times. V is TRBV6-4 and J is TRBJ2-7; D may correspond to TRBD1 or TRBD2 (6 bases each). This CDR3 is built from 17 residues. The V end was cut by 0 bases, the J end by 3 bases, with 18 bases between. Germline assignment: CDR1 MRHNA and CDR2 SNTAGT. CDR3 bases: TGTGCCAGCAGTGACTCCGGAGGGGGGTCGACCCACTACGAGCAGTACTTC. It encodes CASSDSGGGSTHYEQYF.